Following are 20 T cell receptor beta chains from one sample sequenced in a study of cytomegalovirus exposure and HLA in healthy donors. The PCR employed 60 Vbeta primers together with 13 Jbeta primers. Only in-frame clones appear in the TCRdb table, and some are missing; sequencing was by immunoSEQ multiplex PCR. The data contain about 190,000 clones, 70% to 75% of them singletons. Sequencing used PBMCs. Receptor source: a man younger than 40 in good health and CMV-seropositive.

V is TRBV7-3 and J is TRBJ2-6, with 8 positions matching TRBD1. Germline V gene sequence: CDR1 SGHTA, CDR2 FQGTGA. V dropped 5 bases and J dropped 0; count of bases not matched to a gene: 6. This CDR3 has 17 amino acids. CDR3 sequence reads: CASSADRADSGANVLTF. For the CDR3, the DNA is TGTGCCAGCAGCGCGGACAGGGCAGACTCTGGGGCCAACGTCCTGACTTTC.

The rearrangement links TRBV5-8 to TRBJ1-5; D possibly corresponds to TRBD1 (6 bases). The V gene lost 4 bases and the J gene lost 4 bases, with 15 bases spanning the gap. This CDR3 has 15 amino acids. The germline CDR1 and CDR2 sequences are SGHTS and YDEGEE. The CDR3 nucleotides read TGTGCCAGCAGCCGGGACAATCCGTGGAATCAGCCCCAGCATTTT. It yields the protein CASSRDNPWNQPQHF.

V is TRBV7-3 and J is TRBJ2-1; TRBD2 aligns across 16 bases. Losses at the gene ends were 3 bases for V and 4 bases for J; bases not matched to a gene: 0. Looked up from germline, CDR1 is SGHTA and CDR2 is FQGTGA. This CDR3 spans 16 amino acids. CDR3 in amino acids: CASSLGLAGGYNEQFF. DNA for the CDR3: TGTGCCAGCAGCTTGGGACTAGCGGGAGGGTACAATGAGCAGTTCTTC.

This clone has more than one count but fewer than ten. This chain joins TRBV27 and TRBJ2-5; D gene uncertain. Germline CDR1 MNHEY, CDR2 SMNVEV (reference sequence). Between the trimmed V and J ends, which lost 0 bases and 5 bases, there was a span of 10 bases. This CDR3 spans 14 amino acids. CDR3: CASSLSIGLETQYF. The CDR3 DNA reads as TGTGCCAGCAGTTTATCGATCGGTCTGGAGACCCAGTACTTC.

The chain employs TRBV7-8 and TRBJ2-5; no clear D. This CDR3 contains 11 residues. V lost 5 bases and J lost 4, with 5 bases in between. The germline gives CDR1 SGHVS, CDR2 FQNEAQ. CDR3 nucleotide sequence: TGTGCCAGCAGCGAAGCAGAGACCCAGTACTTC. This encodes CASSEAETQYF.

The V and J genes are TRBV23-1 and TRBJ2-3; 15 nucleotides match TRBD2. TRBV23-1 is identified as an open reading frame with a role that is uncertain. CDR3 length: 19 amino acids. The ends lost 7 bases at V and 1 base at J; junction bases unmatched: 12. CDR3 residues: CASNRDGLAGGRGTDTQYF. CDR3 sequence (DNA): TGCGCCAGCAACCGAGACGGACTAGCGGGGGGGCGGGGCACAGATACGCAGTATTTT.

V gene TRBV9 combines with J gene TRBJ2-1, with 10 bases matching TRBD2. Germline lookup yields CDR1 SGDLS and CDR2 YYNGEE. V gave up 3 bases and J gave up 7 bases; unmatched junction bases: 4. The CDR3 spans 14 residues. The CDR3 nucleotides are TGTGCCAGCAGCGCTAGCGGGAGCTGGAATGAGCAGTTCTTC. Residues: CASSASGSWNEQFF.

V and J are TRBV4-1 and TRBJ1-1, with a tentative D call TRBD1 (5 bases). The CDR3 is made up of 14 amino acids. V was clipped by 1 base and J by 6 bases, with 12 bases between them. The germline V gene encodes CDR1 MGHRA and CDR2 YSYEKL. Here the CDR3 reads CASSQGQGRAEAFF. DNA for the CDR3: TGCGCCAGCAGCCAAGGGCAGGGAAGGGCTGAAGCTTTCTTT.

The rearrangement links TRBV7-2 to TRBJ1-4, with D perhaps matching TRBD1 (5 bases). V lost 5 bases, J lost 7 bases, and 23 bases lay in between. Germline V gene sequence: CDR1 SGHTA, CDR2 FQGNSA. CDR3 length: 17 residues. The DNA of the CDR3 is TGTGCCAGCAGCCCGATGGTCACCGGGGGAGGGAGTGAAAAACTGTTTTTT. Translated: CASSPMVTGGGSEKLFF.

The chain has TRBV7-9 and TRBJ1-1, with a weak D call TRBD1 (6 bases). The CDR3 contains 15 residues. The germline CDR1 and CDR2 sequences are SEHNR and FQNEAQ (reference sequence). The ends were cut back, 5 bases at V and 5 bases at J, with 18 bases in the middle. The CDR3 sequence is CASSHTSGVGTEAFF. CDR3 bases: TGTGCCAGCAGCCACACCTCAGGGGTTGGGACTGAAGCTTTCTTT.

This clone has more than one count but fewer than ten. The V gene is TRBV5-1, the J gene TRBJ2-3, with 12 bases lining up with TRBD2. The CDR3 spans 16 residues. Germline values: CDR1 SGHRS, CDR2 YFSETQ. The J segment lost 4 bases and the V segment lost 4 bases, leaving 7 bases of the junction unmatched. The CDR3 spells CASSRETSGRPDTQYF. CDR3 nucleotide sequence: TGCGCCAGCAGCCGGGAGACTAGCGGGAGACCAGATACGCAGTATTTT.

This chain uses TRBV6-5 with TRBJ1-2; TRBD1 is a possible D gene (6 bases). This CDR3 spans 15 amino acids. V was clipped by 6 bases and J by 2 bases, with 16 bases between them. Germline loops: CDR1 MNHEY, CDR2 SVGAGI. CDR3 residues: CASRSFRGNNYGYTF. The CDR3 DNA is TGTGCCAGCAGGAGCTTCAGGGGAAACAACTATGGCTACACCTTC.

The genes are TRBV4-1 and TRBJ1-5; no reliable D call. V was trimmed by 4 bases and J by 1 base, leaving 14 bases between them. The CDR3 spans 16 residues. CDR1 is MGHRA, CDR2 YSYEKL, per germline. CDR3 region: CASSPAALGSNQPQHF. CDR3 DNA: TGCGCCAGCAGCCCTGCCGCATTGGGCAGCAATCAGCCCCAGCATTTT.

V usage is TRBV28 and J usage is TRBJ1-2; D remains ambiguous. The CDR3 spans 14 residues. The germline CDR1 and CDR2 sequences are MDHEN and SYDVKM. V gave up 3 bases and J gave up 8 bases, with 16 bases separating them. Here the CDR3 reads CASSFFMDPRGYTF. In DNA, the CDR3 is TGTGCCAGCAGTTTTTTCATGGATCCGAGGGGCTACACCTTC.

Remarks on this clone: The junction shows a germline mismatch at one end, possibly a read error. Other DNA sequences of this sample code for an identical CDR3. The rearrangement uses TRBV11-2 and TRBJ2-1, with 13 bases that match TRBD2. Germline CDR1 and CDR2: SGHAT and FQNNGV. The CDR3 has 16 amino acids. The CDR3 here is CASSRTSGSSYNEQFF. DNA of the CDR3: TGTGCCAGCAGCCGGACTAGCGGGAGCTCCTACAATGAGCAATTCTTC.

In its sample, this clone was seen a few times. The V and J genes are TRBV13 and TRBJ2-3; D is unclear. V gave up 7 bases and J gave up 6 bases, with 17 bases separating them. CDR3 size: 14 residues. From germline, CDR1 is PRHDT and CDR2 FYEKMQ (reference sequence). The CDR3 DNA is TGTGCCAGCACTCCCCGAGGCCTCGAGGATACGCAGTATTTT. This encodes CASTPRGLEDTQYF.

V gene TRBV5-1 combines with J gene TRBJ2-3; 8 bases line up with TRBD1. V lost 0 bases to trimming and J lost 4 bases; unmatched junction nucleotides: 4. Germline assignment: CDR1 SGHRS and CDR2 YFSETQ. This CDR3 spans 15 amino acids. CDR3 amino acids: CASSLESRGPDTQYF. CDR3 in DNA: TGCGCCAGCAGCTTGGAATCCAGGGGGCCAGATACGCAGTATTTT. The full variable domain, in which reference TRBV5-1 and TRBJ2-3 provide the parts outside the CDR3, is KAGVTQTPRYLIKTRGQQVTLSCSPISGHRSVSWYQQTPGQGLQFLFEYFSETQRNKGNFPGRFSGRQFSNSRSEMNVSTLELGDSALYLCASSLESRGPDTQYFGPGTRLTVL.

The CDR3 here is CASSAGTGGSYNEQFF. The CDR3 DNA reads TGCGCCAGCAGCGCCGGGACAGGGGGTTCCTACAATGAGCAGTTCTTC. V and J are TRBV5-1 and TRBJ2-1, with TRBD1 identical over 11 bases. V was clipped by 4 bases and J by 1 base; unmatched bases: 4. The germline gives CDR1 SGHRS, CDR2 YFSETQ. The CDR3 sequence is 16 residues long. Filled out from reference TRBV5-1 and TRBJ2-1, the complete variable domain reads KAGVTQTPRYLIKTRGQQVTLSCSPISGHRSVSWYQQTPGQGLQFLFEYFSETQRNKGNFPGRFSGRQFSNSRSEMNVSTLELGDSALYLCASSAGTGGSYNEQFFGPGTRLTVL.

V gene TRBV19 combines with J gene TRBJ1-2, with TRBD1 identical over 7 bases. The CDR3 has 16 amino acids. CDR1 LNHDA and CDR2 SQIVND come from the germline V gene (reference sequence). V lost 5 bases and J lost 2; bases outside the gene matches: 11. The CDR3 DNA reads as TGTGCCAGTAGTCCACTCCCGGGACAGACAAACTATGGCTACACCTTC. Amino acids: CASSPLPGQTNYGYTF.

The V gene is TRBV4-3, the J gene TRBJ2-2; TRBD2 matches 8 bases. The trim removed 4 bases at V and 4 bases at J, leaving 8 bases unmatched. This CDR3 has 16 amino acids. CDR1 is LGHNA, CDR2 YSLEER, per germline. The DNA for the CDR3 is TGCGCCAGCAGCCCCGGGGGGGCCGTGGGCACCGGGGAGCTGTTTTTT. This encodes CASSPGGAVGTGELFF.